This T cell receptor beta chain was captured by sequencing in a study of neurological immune-mediated disorders. MiXCR, applied by TCRdb to the 5' RACE reads, yields one record per CDR3 protein. The table has 60,000 to 85,000 distinct CDR3 sequences, roughly 5.5% seen once. Germline CDR1 reads LNHDA; CDR2 reads SQIVND (reference sequence). The CDR3 runs 15 residues. Trimming cost V 5 bases and J 0 bases; bases outside gene matches: 5. The receptor was derived from a young man with multiple sclerosis. The chain carries TRBV19 and TRBJ2-7; 9 nucleotides align to TRBD2. The specimen was PBMCs. The CDR3 loop is CASSLQAGGSYEQYF. The CDR3 DNA follows: TGTGCCAGTAGTCTCCAAGCGGGGGGCTCCTACGAGCAGTACTTC.